The 5 T cell receptor beta chains given below trace back to one sample, sequenced in a study of identical twins. In TCRdb, the 5' RACE reads were re-called with MiXCR into one record per CDR3 protein. The table lists about 690,000 distinct CDR3 sequences, 5.5% to 6.5% of them singletons. Source material: naive T cells sorted from blood. These receptors were collected from a man aged 18 to 29 in good health.

This clonotype was picked up a small number of times. The rearrangement links TRBV4-2 to TRBJ1-5; no firm D call. The CDR3 covers 15 residues. Germline CDR1 and CDR2: LGHNA and YNFKEQ. The V and J ends lost 0 bases and 10 bases respectively, with 16 bases between them. DNA for the CDR3: TGTGCCAGCAGCCAAGAAACTGGCCTGCCAGAACCCCAGCATTTT. Residues: CASSQETGLPEPQHF.

This clonotype was observed many times. This chain joins TRBV20-1 and TRBJ2-2; no clear D. Germline CDR1 DFQATT, CDR2 SNEGSKA (reference sequence). The CDR3 length is 12 residues. V was cut by 0 bases and J by 5 bases, with 4 bases left in between. Written as DNA, the CDR3 is TGCAGTGCTAGAGATATTACCGGGGAGCTGTTTTTT. Translation gives CSARDITGELFF.

The gene calls are TRBV7-2 and TRBJ2-7, with TRBD2 matching over 13 bases. Germline V CDR1 and CDR2: SGHTA, FQGNSA. J was trimmed by 6 bases and V by 2 bases; bases with no gene match: 10. The CDR3 loop spans 17 amino acids. CDR3 region: CASSLTPGLAGYAEQYF. For the CDR3, the DNA is TGTGCCAGCAGCTTAACCCCGGGACTAGCGGGATATGCCGAGCAGTACTTC.

The rearrangement links TRBV4-2 to TRBJ2-5; D not resolved. CDR1 is LGHNA, CDR2 YNFKEQ, per germline. The V and J ends lost 4 bases and 0 bases respectively, with 15 bases between them. CDR3 length equals 16 residues. CDR3 protein: CASSPDGSTYQETQYF. The CDR3, as DNA: TGTGCCAGCAGCCCGGACGGATCTACGTACCAAGAGACCCAGTACTTC.

This clonotype showed up many times. The rearrangement uses TRBV6-5 and TRBJ2-1; D unresolved. The CDR3 is made up of 18 amino acids. Between the trimmed V and J ends, which lost 0 bases and 5 bases, there was a span of 20 bases. The germline V gene has CDR1 MNHEY and CDR2 SVGAGI. The CDR3 loop is CASSYSGSWGQPHNEQFF. The CDR3 nucleotides are TGTGCCAGCAGTTACTCCGGGTCCTGGGGTCAACCCCACAATGAGCAGTTCTTC.